Following are 16 T cell receptor beta chains from one sample sequenced in a study of CXCR3-negative and CXCR3-positive naive CD8 T cells. Libraries were UMI-labeled 5' RACE TRB cDNA. TCRdb re-called the 5' RACE reads and shows each CDR3 protein once, DNA omitted. The sample table sets out about 82,000 distinct CDR3 sequences. Sequenced: naive CXCR3- CD8+ T cells from blood. The subset is: CD45RO-CCR7+CD27+CD95- naive CD8+ T cells lacking CXCR3 (TNR3-). Source of these receptors: a human donor in good health. Some clones in this sample may be carry-over from other donors' samples.

J is TRBJ1-3 and V is TRBV29-1. This CDR3 is 13 amino acids long. Germline lookup yields CDR1 SQVTM and CDR2 ANQGSEA. The CDR3 protein is CSVEPESGNTIYF.

The chain couples TRBV4-3 to TRBJ2-7; there is no DNA to check the TCRdb D call of TRBD1. The CDR3 has 15 residues. CDR1 is LGHNA and CDR2 is YSLEER in the germline V gene. The CDR3 sequence: CASSQELWGTGEQYF.

The chain recombines TRBV4-3 with TRBJ2-7; as DNA is missing, the TRBD1 call by TCRdb cannot be tested. The CDR3 has 15 amino acids. In germline, CDR1 is LGHNA, CDR2 YSLEER. CDR3 in amino acids: CASSQVPGQGYEQSF.

This chain connects TRBV6-5 to TRBJ1-1. The CDR3 consists of 12 residues. Germline V gene data show CDR1 as MNHEY and CDR2 as SVGAGI. The CDR3 reads CASSYSSTEAVF.

CDR3 loop: CASSLECGDGTEAFF. The rearrangement uses TRBV7-6 and TRBJ1-1. Germline CDR1 reads SGHVS; CDR2 reads FNYEAQ. The length of the CDR3 is 15 residues.

This chain uses TRBV5-6 with TRBJ2-3; TCRdb outputs TRBD1, but without DNA this stays unchecked. CDR3 length: 15 amino acids. Germline-derived CDR1 and CDR2 are SGHDT and YYEEEE. This chain's CDR3 is CASSSTGTSTDTQYF.

The CDR3 sequence is CASSVDGGYSYNEQFF. V is TRBV9 and J is TRBJ2-1; TCRdb designates TRBD2, a call that cannot be tested without DNA. CDR3 length: 16 residues. The germline CDR1 and CDR2 sequences are SGDLS and YYNGEE.

This chain joins TRBV7-7 and TRBJ2-3; TCRdb gives TRBD1 as the D gene, but with no DNA this cannot be confirmed. CDR1 and CDR2 from the germline V gene are SSHAT and FNYEAQ (reference sequence). The CDR3 is 16 residues long. The CDR3: CASSPFGQGAWDTQYF.

This chain joins TRBV28 and TRBJ2-3; TCRdb gives TRBD1 as the D gene, but with no DNA this cannot be confirmed. The CDR3 runs to 16 residues. Germline CDR1 MDHEN, CDR2 SYDVKM. The chain's CDR3 is CASRPTAGGGKDTQYF.

This rearrangement joins TRBV4-3 to TRBJ2-2; the TCRdb call, TRBD1, lacks DNA for checking. The CDR3 loop spans 14 amino acids. Per the germline V gene, CDR1 is LGHNA and CDR2 is YSLEER. This chain's CDR3 is CASSPWVGIGELFF.

V and J are TRBV4-3 and TRBJ2-7; no DNA is available, so the TRBD2 call from TCRdb remains unchecked. This CDR3 has 14 amino acids. CDR1 LGHNA and CDR2 YSLEER come from the germline V gene. This chain's CDR3 is CASSRGRGATEQYF.

The chain links TRBV6-2 or TRBV6-3 to TRBJ2-1. The CDR3 sequence is 11 residues long. Germline V gives CDR1 MNHEY, CDR2 SVGEGT. This CDR3 reads CASNGDNEQFF.

The chain joins TRBV11-2 to TRBJ2-2. Germline CDR1 and CDR2: SGHAT and FQNNGV. The length of the CDR3 is 14 residues. Here the CDR3 reads CASSLTSNTGELFF.

This sequence joins TRBV30 and TRBJ2-1. The CDR3 contains 15 residues. The germline CDR1 and CDR2 sequences are GTSNPN and SVGIG (reference sequence). Here the CDR3 reads CAWSAETPTYNEQFF.

The genes are TRBV29-1 and TRBJ2-6. Germline loops: CDR1 SQVTM, CDR2 ANQGSEA. This CDR3 contains 17 residues. The CDR3 is CSVEAWDRASGANVLTF.

The chain carries TRBV20-1 and TRBJ1-4. The CDR3 is 13 residues long. Germline CDR1 DFQATT, CDR2 SNEGSKA (reference sequence). Here the CDR3 reads CSARDVVLEKLFF.